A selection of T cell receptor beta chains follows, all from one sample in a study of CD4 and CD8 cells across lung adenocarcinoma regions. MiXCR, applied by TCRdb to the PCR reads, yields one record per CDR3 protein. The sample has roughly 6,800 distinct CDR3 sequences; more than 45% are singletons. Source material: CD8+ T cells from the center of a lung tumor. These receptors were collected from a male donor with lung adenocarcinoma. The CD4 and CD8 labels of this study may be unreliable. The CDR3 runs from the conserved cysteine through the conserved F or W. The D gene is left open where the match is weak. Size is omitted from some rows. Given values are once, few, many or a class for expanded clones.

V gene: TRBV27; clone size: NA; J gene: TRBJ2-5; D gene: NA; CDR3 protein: CASSFIRSGETQYF; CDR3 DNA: TGTGCCAGCAGTTTTATCCGGTCTGGGGAGACCCAGTACTTC
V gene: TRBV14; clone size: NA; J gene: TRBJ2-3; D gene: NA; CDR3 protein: CAGSGRGVTDTQYF; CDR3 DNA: TGTGCGGGCAGCGGGCGCGGCGTCACAGATACGCAGTACTTT
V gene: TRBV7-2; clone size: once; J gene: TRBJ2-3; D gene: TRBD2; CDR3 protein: CASSLVRLAGALTDTQYF; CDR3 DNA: TGTGCCAGCAGCTTAGTGAGACTAGCGGGGGCCCTCACAGATACGCAGTATTTT
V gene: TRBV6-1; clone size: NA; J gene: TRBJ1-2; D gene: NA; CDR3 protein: CASMVILNYGYTF; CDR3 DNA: TGTGCCAGCATGGTCATTTTAAACTATGGCTACACCTTC
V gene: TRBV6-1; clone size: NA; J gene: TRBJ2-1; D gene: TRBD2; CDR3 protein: CASSLGLARGEQFF; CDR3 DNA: TGTGCCAGCAGTCTGGGACTAGCGAGGGGTGAGCAGTTCTTC
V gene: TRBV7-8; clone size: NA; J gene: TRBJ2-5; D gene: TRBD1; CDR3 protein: CASSLRGRGETQYF; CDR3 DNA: TGTGCCAGCAGCTTGAGGGGCAGGGGGGAGACCCAGTACTTC
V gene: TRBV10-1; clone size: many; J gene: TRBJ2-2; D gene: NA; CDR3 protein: CASRHPNTGELFF; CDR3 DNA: TGCGCCAGCAGACACCCGAACACCGGGGAGCTGTTTTTT
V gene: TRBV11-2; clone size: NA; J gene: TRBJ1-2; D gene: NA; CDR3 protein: CASSWKGEGAGYTF; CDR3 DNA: TGTGCCAGCAGCTGGAAGGGGGAGGGTGCAGGCTACACCTTC
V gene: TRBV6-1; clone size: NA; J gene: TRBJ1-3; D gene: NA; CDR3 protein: CASRGPSGNTIYF; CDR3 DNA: TGTGCCAGCCGTGGACCCTCTGGAAACACCATATATTTT
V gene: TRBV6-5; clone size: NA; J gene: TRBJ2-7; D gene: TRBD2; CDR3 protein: CASSYSGASGRAYEQYF; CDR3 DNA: TGTGCCAGCAGTTACTCCGGGGCTAGCGGGAGGGCCTACGAGCAGTACTTC
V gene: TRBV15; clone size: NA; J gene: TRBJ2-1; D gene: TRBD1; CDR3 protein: CASRDRAYNEQFF; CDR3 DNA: TGTGCCAGCCGGGACAGGGCCTACAATGAGCAGTTCTTC
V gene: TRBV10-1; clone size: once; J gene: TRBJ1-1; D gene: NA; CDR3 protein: CASSPGRLNTEAFF; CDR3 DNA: TGCGCCAGCAGCCCGGGACGCCTGAACACTGAAGCTTTCTTT
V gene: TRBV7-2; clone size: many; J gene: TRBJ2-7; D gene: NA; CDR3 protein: CASSQSGGTYYEQYF; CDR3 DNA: TGTGCCAGCAGCCAATCCGGCGGGACCTACTACGAGCAGTACTTC
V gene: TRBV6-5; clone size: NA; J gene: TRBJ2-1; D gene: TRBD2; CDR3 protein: CASSYPGLGRQFF; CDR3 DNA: TGTGCCAGCAGTTATCCGGGACTAGGGAGGCAGTTCTTC
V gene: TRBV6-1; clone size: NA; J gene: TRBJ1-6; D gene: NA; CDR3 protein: CASSAERFNSPLHF; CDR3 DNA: TGTGCCAGCAGTGCTGAGAGGTTTAATTCACCCCTCCACTTT
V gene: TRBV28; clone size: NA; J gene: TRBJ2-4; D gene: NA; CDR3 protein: CASSDPGAKNIQYF; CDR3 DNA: TGTGCCAGCAGTGATCCAGGAGCCAAAAACATTCAGTACTTC
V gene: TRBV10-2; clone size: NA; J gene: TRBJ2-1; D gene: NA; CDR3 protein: CASSGTESNEQFF; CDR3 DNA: TGCGCCAGCAGTGGGACAGAAAGTAATGAGCAGTTCTTC
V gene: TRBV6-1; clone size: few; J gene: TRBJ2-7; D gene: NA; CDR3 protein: CASTPGGSYEQYF; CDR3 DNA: TGTGCCAGCACCCCTGGGGGTTCCTACGAGCAGTACTTC
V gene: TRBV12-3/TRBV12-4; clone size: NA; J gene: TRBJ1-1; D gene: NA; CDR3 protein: CASRVVDRYTEAFF; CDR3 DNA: TGTGCCAGCAGAGTTGTTGACAGGTACACTGAAGCTTTCTTT
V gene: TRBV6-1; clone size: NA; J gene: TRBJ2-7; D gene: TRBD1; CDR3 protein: CASRLEDRGLHEQYF; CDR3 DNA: TGTGCCAGCAGACTAGAGGACAGGGGTTTACACGAGCAGTACTTC
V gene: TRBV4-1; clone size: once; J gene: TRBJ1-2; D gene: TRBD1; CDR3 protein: CASSQGQGTPLGYGYTF; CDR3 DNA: TGCGCCAGCAGCCAGGGACAGGGGACGCCGTTAGGCTATGGCTACACCTTC
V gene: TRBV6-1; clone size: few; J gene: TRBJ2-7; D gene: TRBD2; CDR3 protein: CASSGRGTSFYEQYF; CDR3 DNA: TGTGCCAGCAGTGGCCGCGGGACTAGCTTCTACGAGCAGTACTTC
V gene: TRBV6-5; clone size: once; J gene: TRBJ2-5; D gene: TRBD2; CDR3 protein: CASSYRGGAGRETQYF; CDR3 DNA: TGTGCCAGCAGTTACCGGGGGGGGGCGGGGCGGGAGACCCAGTACTTC
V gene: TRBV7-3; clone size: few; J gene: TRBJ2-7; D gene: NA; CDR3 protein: CASSPSSRDEQYF; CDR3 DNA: TGTGCCAGCAGCCCATCATCCCGCGACGAGCAGTACTTC
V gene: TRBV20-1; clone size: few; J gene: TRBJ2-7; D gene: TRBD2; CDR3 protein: CSAMAGTTPYEQYF; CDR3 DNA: TGCAGTGCTATGGCTGGGACTACGCCCTACGAGCAGTACTTC
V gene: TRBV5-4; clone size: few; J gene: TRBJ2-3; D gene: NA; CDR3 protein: CASSSGLRNTADTQYF; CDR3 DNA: TGTGCCAGCAGCTCCGGCCTCCGTAACACAGCAGATACGCAGTATTTT